These 32 T cell receptor beta chains were sequenced from one sample in a study of T cell responses to AZD1222 COVID-19 vaccine. Clones were sequenced by immunoSEQ multiplex PCR, and TCRdb holds only the in-frame ones, with some missing. The sample contains about 120,000 clones, approximately 90% of which appear only once. This specimen consisted of peripheral blood, obtained 28 days after the second AZD1222 dose. Receptors originate from an adult who received the AZD1222 COVID-19 vaccine.

The rearrangement links TRBV2 to TRBJ1-1; D gene unclear. The CDR3 runs 10 residues. Trimming took off 11 bases at V and 10 bases at J, with 14 bases between the two ends. Looked up from germline, CDR1 is SNHLY and CDR2 is FYNNEI. The CDR3: CAGRTSLAFF. The CDR3, as DNA: TGTGCCGGACGGACGTCATTAGCTTTCTTT.

The chain has TRBV10-3 and TRBJ1-1; D gene unclear. Germline loops: CDR1 ENHRY, CDR2 SYGVKD. Trimming shortened V by 3 bases and J by 3 bases, and 8 bases separated the two germline ends. The CDR3 extends over 13 amino acids. The CDR3 bases are TGTGCCATCAGTGAAACGGTGTACACTGAAGCTTTCTTT. It specifies CAISETVYTEAFF.

This chain links TRBV29-1 with TRBJ1-2; TRBD1 matches 7 bases. The CDR3 is 13 amino acids. Trimming at V came to 4 bases and at J to 8 bases, leaving 10 bases not matched to a gene. Germline CDR1 is SQVTM and CDR2 is ANQGSEA. CDR3 DNA sequence: TGCAGCGTTGTAGGGCAGGGGGTTTGGGGCTACACCTTC. It encodes CSVVGQGVWGYTF.

The rearrangement links TRBV27 to TRBJ2-3, with D maybe TRBD1 (5 bases). In germline, CDR1 is MNHEY, CDR2 SMNVEV (reference sequence). Trimming left V 3 bases short and J 2 bases short, with 12 bases between. The CDR3 is made up of 15 amino acids. The CDR3 nucleotides read TGTGCCAGCAGTTTTCTTCAGGGAAACACAGATACGCAGTATTTT. This translates into CASSFLQGNTDTQYF.

The chain is built from TRBV5-1 and TRBJ2-7, with D tentatively TRBD1 (6 bases). This CDR3 has 16 residues. Germline V gene sequence: CDR1 SGHRS, CDR2 YFSETQ. V gave up 3 bases and J gave up 3 bases, with 19 bases separating them. In nucleotides, the CDR3 is TGCGCCAGCAGCTCATTGCCGGGCAGGGGATACTACGAGCAGTACTTC. This encodes CASSSLPGRGYYEQYF.

The chain is built from TRBV2 and TRBJ1-5; D is uncertain. Germline V CDR1 and CDR2: SNHLY, FYNNEI. The CDR3 extends over 13 amino acids. V lost 5 bases, J lost 1 base, and 6 bases lay in between. CDR3 nucleotide sequence: TGTGCCAGCAGTAATTGGAGCAATCAGCCCCAGCATTTT. Its protein product is CASSNWSNQPQHF. Complete variable domain (other parts from reference TRBV2 and TRBJ1-5): EPEVTQTPSHQVTQMGQEVILRCVPISNHLYFYWYRQILGQKVEFLVSFYNNEISEKSEIFDDQFSVERPDGSNFTLKIRSTKLEDSAMYFCASSNWSNQPQHFGDGTRLSIL.

The genes are TRBV7-2 and TRBJ2-2, with 7 bases identical to TRBD2. Trimming removed 4 bases from V and 3 bases from J; junction bases left unmatched: 8. The CDR3 has 16 amino acids. CDR1 SGHTA and CDR2 FQGNSA come from the germline V gene. The CDR3 spells CASSWPGLGDTGELFF. In nucleotides, the CDR3 is TGTGCCAGCAGCTGGCCCGGACTAGGGGACACCGGGGAGCTGTTTTTT.

This chain's CDR3 is CASSSPTGRAYGYTF. For the CDR3, the DNA is TGTGCCAGCAGCTCGCCCACAGGGAGGGCCTATGGCTACACCTTC. The rearrangement uses TRBV11-2 and TRBJ1-2; possibly TRBD1 for D (6 bases). This CDR3 is built from 15 residues. Trimming shortened V by 4 bases and J by 4 bases, and 16 bases separated the two germline ends. Germline V CDR1 and CDR2: SGHAT, FQNNGV.

The CDR3 DNA is TGTGCCACCAGTACAAGGTCCGGGGAGCTGTTTTTT. Its protein product is CATSTRSGELFF. This sequence joins TRBV24-1 and TRBJ2-2, with D uncertain. The CDR3 is made up of 12 amino acids. Germline V gene lookup returns CDR1 KGHDR and CDR2 SFDVKD. V was shortened by 6 bases and J by 6 bases, with 7 bases between the two germline ends.

This chain uses TRBV7-9 with TRBJ2-1; 10 positions match TRBD2. V shed 5 bases, J shed 10 bases, and the junction held 14 bases outside the gene matches. Germline V gene lookup returns CDR1 SEHNR and CDR2 FQNEAQ (reference sequence). The CDR3 extends over 16 amino acids. CDR3 sequence: CASSPNFSGGPSEQFF. The CDR3 nucleotides read TGTGCCAGCAGCCCGAACTTTAGCGGGGGGCCCTCCGAGCAGTTCTTC.

V and J are TRBV14 and TRBJ2-5; TRBD2 agrees at 7 bases. The CDR3 runs to 16 residues. After removal of 1 base from V and 7 bases from J, the junction contained 12 bases not matched to a gene. In germline, CDR1 is SGHDN, CDR2 FVKESK. The CDR3, as DNA: TGTGCCAGCAGCCAAGTTGGAGCGGGGCTGGGTAGGACCCAGTACTTC. Its translation is CASSQVGAGLGRTQYF.

The V gene is TRBV5-4, the J gene TRBJ1-3; the D gene is possibly TRBD1 (5 bases). The CDR3 is 15 amino acids. Germline CDR1 SGHNT, CDR2 YYREEE (reference sequence). V was pared by 4 bases and J by 4 bases, with 15 bases between. The CDR3 region has the DNA TGTGCCAGCAGCGTGCCAACAGGATCAGGAAACACCATATATTTT. Its translation: CASSVPTGSGNTIYF.

This clone appeared a few times. The chain recombines TRBV6-1 with TRBJ2-2; 8 bases map to TRBD2. The germline CDR1 and CDR2 sequences are MNHNS and SASEGT. With V trimmed by 4 bases and J by 4 bases, 8 bases remained unmatched. This CDR3 comprises 16 residues. The CDR3 nucleotides are TGTGCCAGCAGTGGGGGAGCGGGGGACCCCACCGGGGAGCTGTTTTTT. This sequence encodes CASSGGAGDPTGELFF.

J is TRBJ2-5 and V is TRBV11-2; D is ambiguous. The CDR3 covers 14 residues. The V end lost 0 bases, the J end lost 6 bases, and 11 bases lay between the germline ends. CDR1 SGHAT and CDR2 FQNNGV come from the germline V gene. The CDR3 region is CASSLDRQSKTQYF. CDR3 DNA: TGTGCCAGCAGCTTAGATCGGCAGAGCAAGACCCAGTACTTC.

The chain joins TRBV18 to TRBJ2-7; 7 bases align to TRBD1. The trim removed 3 bases at V and 3 bases at J, leaving 2 bases unmatched. CDR1 is KGHSH and CDR2 is LQKENI in the germline V gene. CDR3 size: 13 residues. DNA for the CDR3: TGTGCCAGCTCACCGGGACAGATCTACGAGCAGTACTTC. Its protein product is CASSPGQIYEQYF.

This chain uses TRBV7-9 with TRBJ1-1, with D possibly TRBD1 on 5 matching bases. Germline CDR1 and CDR2: SEHNR and FQNEAQ (reference sequence). Trimming left V 1 base short and J 6 bases short, with 18 bases between. The CDR3 extends over 16 amino acids. For the CDR3, the DNA is TGTGCCAGCAGCTTAGGCACCGGGACCGCCTACGCTGAAGCTTTCTTT. Protein product: CASSLGTGTAYAEAFF.

The chain has TRBV27 and TRBJ1-2, with D maybe TRBD1 (5 bases). Trimming pared 2 bases from V and 0 bases from J, leaving 7 bases between. The V gene's germline CDR1 is MNHEY and CDR2 SMNVEV (reference sequence). This CDR3 contains 14 residues. The CDR3 coding sequence is TGTGCCAGCAGTTTACAGGGTCCTAACTATGGCTACACCTTC. Translation gives CASSLQGPNYGYTF.

The chain employs TRBV27 and TRBJ2-1, with 11 bases matching TRBD2. Germline trimming cut 0 bases from V and 3 bases from J; bases unmatched to any gene: 4. Looked up from germline, CDR1 is MNHEY and CDR2 is SMNVEV (reference sequence). This CDR3 has 17 amino acids. CDR3 sequence reads: CASSLSALAGVYNEQFF. CDR3 coding DNA: TGTGCCAGCAGTTTATCTGCACTAGCGGGAGTCTACAATGAGCAGTTCTTC.

The V gene is TRBV28, the J gene TRBJ2-5, with D perhaps matching TRBD2 (5 bases). CDR1 MDHEN and CDR2 SYDVKM come from the germline V gene. Trimming took off 2 bases at V and 5 bases at J, with 12 bases between the two ends. The CDR3 loop spans 14 amino acids. The CDR3 reads CASSLGRVGETQYF. CDR3 nucleotide sequence: TGTGCCAGCAGTTTAGGGCGGGTCGGGGAGACCCAGTACTTC.

This chain uses TRBV11-3 with TRBJ2-7; D remains ambiguous. The ends were cut back, 1 base at V and 0 bases at J, with 13 bases in the middle. CDR1 and CDR2 from the germline V gene are SGHNT and YENEEA. This CDR3 has 16 amino acids. This CDR3 reads CASSLAGPSSSYEQYF. The DNA of the CDR3 is TGTGCCAGCAGCTTAGCGGGCCCGTCGAGCTCCTACGAGCAGTACTTC. The whole variable domain, remainder taken from reference TRBV11-3 and TRBJ2-7, is EAGVVQSPRYKIIEKKQPVAFWCNPISGHNTLYWYLQNLGQGPELLIRYENEEAVDDSQLPKDRFSAERLKGVDSTLKIQPAELGDSAVYLCASSLAGPSSSYEQYFGPGTRLTVT.

J is TRBJ1-5 and V is TRBV28, with no clear D. The V gene lost 2 bases and the J gene lost 4 bases, with 3 bases spanning the gap. There are 12 residues in the CDR3. From germline, CDR1 is MDHEN and CDR2 SYDVKM. Here the CDR3 DNA reads TGTGCCAGCAGTTTAGGAAATCAGCCCCAGCATTTT. As protein: CASSLGNQPQHF.

This sequence joins TRBV4-2 and TRBJ2-7; TRBD2 matches 9 bases. Germline V lookup: CDR1 LGHNA, CDR2 YNFKEQ. The CDR3 contains 14 residues. J gave up 9 bases and V 4 bases, and 10 bases lay outside the gene matches. CDR3 region: CASSLLAGEPAQYF. The CDR3 coding sequence is TGTGCCAGCAGCCTATTAGCGGGAGAGCCCGCGCAGTACTTC.

J is TRBJ2-7 and V is TRBV20-1; the D gene is possibly TRBD1 (6 bases). V was clipped by 3 bases and J by 3 bases, with 9 bases between them. Germline loops: CDR1 DFQATT, CDR2 SNEGSKA (reference sequence). The CDR3 has 12 amino acids. The CDR3 DNA reads as TGCAGTGCTAGTTTAGGGGGCTACGAGCAGTACTTC. This encodes CSASLGGYEQYF.

V is TRBV24-1 and J is TRBJ2-3, with D hard to call. Trimming took 0 bases from V and 1 from J, leaving 7 bases between them. The germline gives CDR1 KGHDR, CDR2 SFDVKD. The CDR3 is made up of 15 amino acids. The CDR3, as DNA: TGTGCCACCAGTGATTTGCAGGAGCGCACAGATACGCAGTATTTT. As protein: CATSDLQERTDTQYF.

The table lists this clone with many counts. The V call is TRBV30, the J call TRBJ1-2, with D possibly being TRBD1 (5 bases). V was trimmed by 5 bases and J by 4 bases, leaving 17 bases between them. Germline CDR1 reads GTSNPN; CDR2 reads SVGIG (reference sequence). The CDR3 length is 14 residues. CDR3 in amino acids: CAWGGVPIGYGYTF. For the CDR3, the DNA is TGTGCCTGGGGGGGGGTGCCAATTGGCTATGGCTACACCTTC.

This clone is a singleton in its sample. J is TRBJ2-1 and V is TRBV12-3 or TRBV12-4; D not resolved. The CDR3 runs to 13 residues. The V gene lost 6 bases and the J gene lost 8 bases, with 14 bases spanning the gap. The DNA for the CDR3 is TGTGCCAGCAGGTTTAGCACCGCCGATGAGCAGTTCTTC. This sequence encodes CASRFSTADEQFF.

The chain recombines TRBV7-2 with TRBJ2-7; 12 nucleotides match TRBD2. Per germline, CDR1 SGHTA and CDR2 FQGNSA. CDR3 length: 16 amino acids. The ends lost 5 bases at V and 7 bases at J; junction bases unmatched: 12. CDR3 in amino acids: CASSPRTSGALREQYF. The CDR3 DNA is TGTGCCAGCAGCCCCAGGACTAGCGGGGCCCTCAGGGAGCAGTACTTC. Combining the CDR3 with reference TRBV7-2 and TRBJ2-7 gives the whole variable domain GAGVSQSPSNKVTEKGKDVELRCDPISGHTALYWYRQSLGQGLEFLIYFQGNSAPDKSGLPSDRFSAERTGGSVSTLTIQRTQQEDSAVYLCASSPRTSGALREQYFGPGTRLTVT.

J is TRBJ2-7 and V is TRBV9; D possibly matches TRBD1 or TRBD2 (5 bases each). Trimming left V 3 bases short and J 6 bases short, with 22 bases between. Looked up from germline, CDR1 is SGDLS and CDR2 is YYNGEE. CDR3 length: 16 residues. The CDR3 DNA reads as TGTGCCAGCAGCGCCTCCCCTAGGGGAGCGGAGTCCGAGCAGTACTTC. The encoded protein is CASSASPRGAESEQYF. Combining the CDR3 with reference TRBV9 and TRBJ2-7 gives the whole variable domain DSGVTQTPKHLITATGQRVTLRCSPRSGDLSVYWYQQSLDQGLQFLIQYYNGEERAKGNILERFSAQQFPDLHSELNLSSLELGDSALYFCASSASPRGAESEQYFGPGTRLTVT.

The CDR3 region is CASSRGASGGDTQYF. The CDR3 DNA follows: TGCGCCAGCAGCCGAGGGGCTAGCGGGGGAGATACGCAGTATTTT. The chain combines TRBV5-1 with TRBJ2-3, with 10 bases that match TRBD2. This CDR3 is built from 15 residues. Germline V gene sequence: CDR1 SGHRS, CDR2 YFSETQ. V dropped 4 bases and J dropped 5; count of bases not matched to a gene: 7.

The CDR3 region is CASSQMNREGNQPQHF. The CDR3 DNA reads as TGTGCCAGCAGCCAGATGAACCGGGAGGGAAATCAGCCCCAGCATTTT. The chain couples TRBV3-1 (or the pseudogene TRBV3-2) to TRBJ1-5, with D uncertain. Trimming took off 3 bases at V and 4 bases at J, with 16 bases between the two ends. This CDR3 has 16 residues. Germline-derived CDR1 and CDR2 are LGHDT and YNNKEL (reference sequence).

The chain couples TRBV7-6 to TRBJ1-1; TRBD1 aligns across 7 bases. This CDR3 comprises 15 residues. Germline V gene sequence: CDR1 SGHVS, CDR2 FNYEAQ. With V trimmed by 4 bases and J by 4 bases, 9 bases remained unmatched. The CDR3 DNA is TGTGCCAGCAGCTCAGGGGGGAGACAGGGCACTGAAGCTTTCTTT. Translation gives CASSSGGRQGTEAFF.

This sequence joins TRBV4-1 and TRBJ2-7; D may be TRBD1 or TRBD2 (5 bases each). The CDR3 spans 17 residues. Looked up from germline, CDR1 is MGHRA and CDR2 is YSYEKL. Trimming left V 1 base short and J 4 bases short, with 20 bases between. CDR3 coding DNA: TGCGCCAGCAGCCAAGCGGCAGGGAGATCCGTCGGATACGAGCAGTACTTC. Translating gives CASSQAAGRSVGYEQYF.